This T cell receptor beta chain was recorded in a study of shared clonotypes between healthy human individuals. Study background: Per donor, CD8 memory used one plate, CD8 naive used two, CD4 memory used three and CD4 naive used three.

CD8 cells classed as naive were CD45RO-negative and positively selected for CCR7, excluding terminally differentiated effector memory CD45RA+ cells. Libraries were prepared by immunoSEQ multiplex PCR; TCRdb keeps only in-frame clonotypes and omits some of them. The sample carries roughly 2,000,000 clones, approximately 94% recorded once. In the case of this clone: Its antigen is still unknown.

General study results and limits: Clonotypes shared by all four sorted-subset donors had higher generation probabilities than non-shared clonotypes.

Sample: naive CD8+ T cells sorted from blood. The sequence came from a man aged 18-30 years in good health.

CDR3 DNA sequence: TGTGCCAGCAGTTTACAGGGGGCTTTATACGAGCAGTACTTC. Protein product: CASSLQGALYEQYF. The chain recombines TRBV28 with TRBJ2-7; TRBD1 matches 8 bases. V dropped 2 bases and J dropped 4; count of bases not matched to a gene: 4. Germline V CDR1 and CDR2: MDHEN, SYDVKM. CDR3 length: 14 amino acids.